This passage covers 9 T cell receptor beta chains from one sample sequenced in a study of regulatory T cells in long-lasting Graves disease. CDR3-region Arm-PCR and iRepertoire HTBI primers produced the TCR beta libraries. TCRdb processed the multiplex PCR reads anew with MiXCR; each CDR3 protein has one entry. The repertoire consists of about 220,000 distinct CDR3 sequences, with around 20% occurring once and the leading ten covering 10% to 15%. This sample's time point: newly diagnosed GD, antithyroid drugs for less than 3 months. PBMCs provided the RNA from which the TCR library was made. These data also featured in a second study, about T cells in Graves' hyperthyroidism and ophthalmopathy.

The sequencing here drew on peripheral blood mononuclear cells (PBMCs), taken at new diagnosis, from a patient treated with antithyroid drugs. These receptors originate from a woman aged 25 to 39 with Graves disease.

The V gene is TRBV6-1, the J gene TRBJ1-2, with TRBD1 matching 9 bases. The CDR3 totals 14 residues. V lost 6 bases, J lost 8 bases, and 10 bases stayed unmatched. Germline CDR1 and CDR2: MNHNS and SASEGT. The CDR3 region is CASRSTGQGRGYTF. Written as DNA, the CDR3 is TGTGCCAGCAGGTCCACAGGACAGGGGAGAGGCTACACCTTC.

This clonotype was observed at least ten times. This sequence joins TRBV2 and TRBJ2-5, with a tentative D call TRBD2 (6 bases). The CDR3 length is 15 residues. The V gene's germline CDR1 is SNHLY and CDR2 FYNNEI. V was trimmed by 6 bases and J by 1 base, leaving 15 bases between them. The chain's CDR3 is CASRTQGLLQETQYF. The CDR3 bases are TGTGCCAGCAGAACCCAGGGACTGCTCCAAGAGACCCAGTACTTC.

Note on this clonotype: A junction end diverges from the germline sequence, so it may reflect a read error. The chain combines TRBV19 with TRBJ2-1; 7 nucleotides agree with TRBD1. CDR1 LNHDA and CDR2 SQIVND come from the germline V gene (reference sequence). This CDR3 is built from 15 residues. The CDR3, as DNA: TGTGCCAGTAGTTTCGGGACAGCCCCCAACAATAAGCAGTTCTTC. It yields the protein CASSFGTAPNNKQFF.

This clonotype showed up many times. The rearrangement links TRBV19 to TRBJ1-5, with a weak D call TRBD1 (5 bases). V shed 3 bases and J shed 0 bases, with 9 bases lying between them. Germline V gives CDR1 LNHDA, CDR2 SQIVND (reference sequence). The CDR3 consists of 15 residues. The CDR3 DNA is TGTGCCAGTAGTATCGGGACGGCTAGCAATCAGCCCCAGCATTTT. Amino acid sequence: CASSIGTASNQPQHF.

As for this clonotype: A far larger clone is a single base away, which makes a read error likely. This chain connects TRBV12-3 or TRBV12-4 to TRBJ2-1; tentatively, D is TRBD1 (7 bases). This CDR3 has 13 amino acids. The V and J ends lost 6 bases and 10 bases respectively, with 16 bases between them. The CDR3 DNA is TGTGCCAGCAGCCGATCAGGGGGGCACGAGCAGTTCTTC. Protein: CASSRSGGHEQFF.

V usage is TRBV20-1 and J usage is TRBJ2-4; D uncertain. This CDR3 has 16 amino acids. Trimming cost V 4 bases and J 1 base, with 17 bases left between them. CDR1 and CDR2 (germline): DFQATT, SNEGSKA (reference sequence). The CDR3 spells CSAIPSPRSAKNIQYF. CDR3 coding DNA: TGCAGTGCTATACCTTCTCCGAGGTCGGCCAAAAACATTCAGTACTTC.

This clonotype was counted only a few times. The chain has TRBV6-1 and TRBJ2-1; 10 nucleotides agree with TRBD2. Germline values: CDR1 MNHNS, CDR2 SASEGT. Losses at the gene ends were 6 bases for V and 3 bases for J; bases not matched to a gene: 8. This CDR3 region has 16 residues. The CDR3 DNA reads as TGTGCCAGCAGCCCACCCGGACTAGCGGACTACAATGAGCAGTTCTTC. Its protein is CASSPPGLADYNEQFF.

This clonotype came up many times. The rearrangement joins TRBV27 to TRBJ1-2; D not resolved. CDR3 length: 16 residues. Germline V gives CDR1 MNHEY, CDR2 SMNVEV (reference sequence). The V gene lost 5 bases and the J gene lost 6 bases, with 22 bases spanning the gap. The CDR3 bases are TGTGCCAGCAGTCCCACTACGGGAGGGAAGATTCATGGCTACACCTTC. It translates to CASSPTTGGKIHGYTF.

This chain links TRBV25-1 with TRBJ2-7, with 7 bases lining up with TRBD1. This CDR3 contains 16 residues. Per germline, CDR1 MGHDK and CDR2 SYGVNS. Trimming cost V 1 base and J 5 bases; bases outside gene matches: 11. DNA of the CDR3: TGTGCCAGCAGTGAATGGGGCCGGGACAGTCCCCACGAGCAGTACTTC. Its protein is CASSEWGRDSPHEQYF.